This T cell receptor (beta chain) comes out of a study of cytomegalovirus exposure and HLA in healthy donors. This clone is a singleton in its sample. This CDR3 is built from 14 residues. V trimming: 1 base; J trimming: 10 bases; junction bases outside the gene matches: 8. Germline V lookup: CDR1 SGHRS, CDR2 YFSETQ. Here immunoSEQ multiplex PCR was the method, and the copy in TCRdb shows in-frame clones only, minus some. The sample contains 200,000 to 250,000 clones, roughly 88% of which appear only once. This TCR came from a woman aged 18-29 years in good health and CMV-seronegative. This rearrangement joins TRBV5-1 to TRBJ1-2; 9 positions match TRBD1. Source material: PBMCs. The chain's CDR3 is CASSLRDRESLYTF. The CDR3 region has the DNA TGCGCCAGCAGCTTGAGGGACAGGGAAAGCCTCTACACCTTC.